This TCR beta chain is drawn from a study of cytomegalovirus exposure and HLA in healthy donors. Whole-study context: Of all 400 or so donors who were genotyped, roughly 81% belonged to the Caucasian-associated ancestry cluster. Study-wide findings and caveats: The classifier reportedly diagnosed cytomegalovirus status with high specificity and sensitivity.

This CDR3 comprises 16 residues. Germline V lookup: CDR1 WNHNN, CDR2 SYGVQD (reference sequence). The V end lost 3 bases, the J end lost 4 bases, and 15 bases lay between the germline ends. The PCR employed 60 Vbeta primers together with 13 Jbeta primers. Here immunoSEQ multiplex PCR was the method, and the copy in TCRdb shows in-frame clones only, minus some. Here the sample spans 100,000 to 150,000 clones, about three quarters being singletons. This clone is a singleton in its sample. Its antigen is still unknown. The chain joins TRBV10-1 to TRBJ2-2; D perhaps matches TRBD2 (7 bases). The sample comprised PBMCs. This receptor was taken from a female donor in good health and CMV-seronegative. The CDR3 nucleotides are TGCGCCAGCAGTGATTGGGGGGGCGCTGGCACCGGGGAGCTGTTTTTT. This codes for CASSDWGGAGTGELFF.